Each of the 19 T cell receptor beta chains below was sequenced from the same sample in a study of graft-versus-host responses after intestinal transplantation. Produced via immunoSEQ multiplex PCR; TCRdb's table is partial and in-frame only. The sample holds some 13,000 clones; 80% to 90% are singletons and the top ten take approximately 23%. The sample here was PBMCs, taken after intestinal transplantation. The source is a human patient who received an intestinal transplant, so some T cells may come from the graft donor.

The V gene is TRBV5-1, the J gene TRBJ1-6, with D perhaps matching TRBD1 (6 bases). Trimming stripped 5 bases from V and 9 bases from J, with 15 bases between. CDR1 is SGHRS and CDR2 is YFSETQ in the germline V gene. The CDR3 totals 14 residues. CDR3 sequence (DNA): TGCGCCAGCAGTCGGACAGTTGAGGTTTCACCCCTCCACTTT. Encoded protein: CASSRTVEVSPLHF.

The chain recombines TRBV30 with TRBJ2-7; no clear D. Germline CDR1 reads GTSNPN; CDR2 reads SVGIG (reference sequence). V lost 0 bases and J 3 bases, leaving 6 bases between the germline ends. The CDR3 has 12 amino acids. CDR3 residues: CAWSVLRYEQYF. The CDR3 DNA is TGTGCCTGGAGTGTCCTGCGCTACGAGCAGTACTTC.

V is TRBV5-1 and J is TRBJ2-3; D may be TRBD2 (6 bases). Germline V gene data show CDR1 as SGHRS and CDR2 as YFSETQ. V lost 5 bases and J lost 8, with 30 bases in between. CDR3 length: 18 amino acids. CDR3 sequence reads: CASRSAWYRGRDGGTQYF. The CDR3 nucleotides are TGCGCCAGCAGGTCAGCTTGGTATCGTGGCAGGGACGGGGGTACGCAGTATTTT. Based on the CDR3 plus reference TRBV5-1 and TRBJ2-3, the full variable domain is KAGVTQTPRYLIKTRGQQVTLSCSPISGHRSVSWYQQTPGQGLQFLFEYFSETQRNKGNFPGRFSGRQFSNSRSEMNVSTLELGDSALYLCASRSAWYRGRDGGTQYFGPGTRLTVL.

This chain connects TRBV6-4 to TRBJ2-1; the D gene is possibly TRBD1 (6 bases). Germline V gives CDR1 MRHNA, CDR2 SNTAGT. Trimming stripped 2 bases from V and 5 bases from J, with 7 bases between. This CDR3 has 13 amino acids. CDR3: CASSDRDNNEQFF. Here the CDR3 DNA reads TGTGCCAGCAGTGACCGGGACAACAATGAGCAGTTCTTC.

V and J are TRBV27 and TRBJ2-2; D gene ambiguous. Germline CDR1 is MNHEY and CDR2 is SMNVEV (reference sequence). CDR3 size: 16 residues. The V end lost 6 bases, the J end lost 4 bases, and 18 bases lay between the germline ends. CDR3 sequence reads: CASSPMWNSGTGELFF. In nucleotides, the CDR3 is TGTGCCAGCAGCCCGATGTGGAACTCGGGCACCGGGGAGCTGTTTTTT.

The chain is built from TRBV6-5 and TRBJ1-2; the D is unclear. V was pared by 7 bases and J by 2 bases, with 5 bases between. CDR1 MNHEY and CDR2 SVGAGI come from the germline V gene. This CDR3 is 11 amino acids long. The CDR3 nucleotides are TGTGCCAGCATATGGAACTATGGCTACACCTTC. This codes for CASIWNYGYTF.

The V gene is TRBV19, the J gene TRBJ2-1; no clear D gene. Germline assignment: CDR1 LNHDA and CDR2 SQIVND (reference sequence). This CDR3 is built from 13 residues. Deletions cut 6 bases from V and 4 bases from J, with 10 bases between. This CDR3 reads CASSLGPYNEQFF. CDR3 nucleotides: TGTGCCAGTAGCCTCGGACCGTACAATGAGCAGTTCTTC.

In its sample, this clone was seen a few times. The rearrangement uses TRBV5-5 and TRBJ1-2; D remains unclear. Deletions cut 0 bases from V and 6 bases from J, with 15 bases between. Germline V CDR1 and CDR2: SGHKS, YYEKEE (reference sequence). CDR3 size: 15 residues. This CDR3 is CASSLVNWGLHGYTF. As DNA, the CDR3 is TGTGCCAGCAGCTTGGTGAATTGGGGTCTGCATGGCTACACCTTC.

This clone was found a few times. V and J are TRBV10-1 and TRBJ1-6; D gene ambiguous. Trimming shortened V by 5 bases and J by 10 bases, and 12 bases separated the two germline ends. This CDR3 is 13 amino acids long. Germline-derived CDR1 and CDR2 are WNHNN and SYGVQD (reference sequence). CDR3 sequence reads: CASSPRPESPLHF. DNA of the CDR3: TGCGCCAGCAGTCCCAGACCAGAATCACCCCTCCACTTT.

The chain joins TRBV4-1 to TRBJ2-5, with 11 bases that match TRBD1. Germline assignment: CDR1 MGHRA and CDR2 YSYEKL. This CDR3 has 16 amino acids. Germline trimming cut 1 base from V and 2 bases from J; bases unmatched to any gene: 3. CDR3 protein: CASSQGGQGGQETQYF. CDR3 nucleotides: TGCGCCAGCAGCCAAGGGGGACAGGGGGGGCAAGAGACCCAGTACTTC.

This clone was detected once. V and J are TRBV7-9 and TRBJ2-3; D gene uncertain. Germline lookup yields CDR1 SEHNR and CDR2 FQNEAQ (reference sequence). V lost 6 bases to trimming and J lost 3 bases, with 4 bases between them. The CDR3 contains 11 residues. CDR3 residues: CASRETDTQYF. CDR3 bases: TGTGCCAGCAGAGAGACAGATACGCAGTATTTT.

The rearrangement links TRBV9 to TRBJ2-7; D is unresolved. Germline V lookup: CDR1 SGDLS, CDR2 YYNGEE. This CDR3 has 13 residues. V was clipped by 0 bases and J by 3 bases, with 7 bases between them. The CDR3 region has the DNA TGTGCCAGCAGCGTAGGGGCCTTCTACGAGCAGTACTTC. Encoded protein: CASSVGAFYEQYF.

The chain combines TRBV6-1 with TRBJ1-6, with D unclear. The CDR3 is made up of 14 amino acids. CDR1 is MNHNS and CDR2 is SASEGT in the germline V gene. Trimming removed 3 bases at V and 8 bases at J, with 11 bases between. DNA for the CDR3: TGTGCCAGCAGTGAGGGTGGAGGTTATTCACCCCTCCACTTT. Its translation is CASSEGGGYSPLHF.

The rearrangement joins TRBV25-1 to TRBJ2-2; D ambiguous. Germline CDR1 reads MGHDK; CDR2 reads SYGVNS. This CDR3 contains 12 residues. The V end was cut by 6 bases, the J end by 6 bases, with 8 bases between. CDR3 bases: TGTGCCAGCAGACAACCAGCCGGGGAGCTGTTTTTT. Encoded protein: CASRQPAGELFF. The full variable domain, rest sourced from reference TRBV25-1 and TRBJ2-2, is EADIYQTPRYLVIGTGKKITLECSQTMGHDKMYWYQQDPGMELHLIHYSYGVNSTEKGDLSSESTVSRIRTEHFPLTLESARPSHTSQYLCASRQPAGELFFGEGSRLTVL.

This clone was counted a few times. The rearrangement links TRBV6-1 to TRBJ2-7; no clear D. The CDR3 has 11 residues. Trimming pared 4 bases from V and 3 bases from J, leaving 4 bases between. Germline V gene sequence: CDR1 MNHNS, CDR2 SASEGT. The CDR3 region is CASSAFYEQYF. CDR3 sequence (DNA): TGTGCCAGCAGTGCTTTCTACGAGCAGTACTTC.

The V and J genes are TRBV28 and TRBJ2-7, with 10 positions matching TRBD1. V dropped 3 bases and J dropped 6; count of bases not matched to a gene: 8. The CDR3 runs to 15 residues. Germline CDR1 and CDR2: MDHEN and SYDVKM. The CDR3 sequence is CASSFRDRGTLEQYF. The CDR3 DNA is TGTGCCAGCAGTTTCCGGGACAGGGGAACCCTCGAGCAGTACTTC.

V is TRBV7-8 and J is TRBJ1-5; no firm D call. Germline V gene sequence: CDR1 SGHVS, CDR2 FQNEAQ. The CDR3 consists of 13 residues. Trimming took 2 bases from V and 5 from J, leaving 7 bases between them. The CDR3 DNA sequence: TGTGCCAGCAGCTTACTACCTGATCAGCCCCAGCATTTT. Amino acid sequence: CASSLLPDQPQHF.

Concerning this clone itself: Additional DNA sequences in this sample encode the identical CDR3. The chain employs TRBV27 and TRBJ1-5; no clear D gene. Germline-derived CDR1 and CDR2 are MNHEY and SMNVEV (reference sequence). This CDR3 has 14 residues. Trimming cost V 1 base and J 7 bases, with 11 bases left between them. The CDR3 DNA is TGTGCCAGCAGTTTATTTGAGGGAAACCAGCCCCAGCATTTT. Protein: CASSLFEGNQPQHF.

This clone was counted between two and nine times. The chain couples TRBV6-1 to TRBJ2-6, with 8 bases identical to TRBD1. Per germline, CDR1 MNHNS and CDR2 SASEGT. Trimming removed 10 bases from V and 4 bases from J; junction bases left unmatched: 6. CDR3 length: 14 residues. DNA of the CDR3: TGTGCCACCCAGGGGGCGGCCGGGGCCAACGTCCTGACTTTC. Residues: CATQGAAGANVLTF.